This entry concerns a single T cell receptor beta chain. Its cognate antigen is unknown. This sample was included in a study of cytomegalovirus exposure and HLA in healthy donors. Study-wide results and limits: According to an earlier analysis, most TCR beta V segments yielded productive rearrangements about 90% or about 30% of the time. A list of roughly 160 TCR beta chains associated with cytomegalovirus was given.

PCR employed 60 Vbeta and 13 Jbeta primers. The method was immunoSEQ multiplex PCR; TCRdb's version includes in-frame clones alone and lacks a portion of them. The repertoire holds more than 80,000 clones, with about four fifths as singletons. V gave up 5 bases and J gave up 7 bases; unmatched junction bases: 11. The CDR3 totals 16 residues. The germline V gene encodes CDR1 SNHLY and CDR2 FYNNEI. The sequence was collected from a female donor in good health and CMV-seropositive. The sample taken for sequencing was PBMCs. This chain links TRBV2 with TRBJ1-6; 7 bases align to TRBD1. The CDR3 nucleotides read TGTGCCAGCAGTAAAGTCCGACAGGGAAACAATTCACCCCTCCACTTT. Translation gives CASSKVRQGNNSPLHF.